Here is one T cell receptor (beta chain) with its context. What antigen it recognizes has not been identified. Qualities for individual bases were not recorded, and no much larger clone is one base off. Unmatched junction bases come to 10, with V trimmed by 5 bases and J by 3 bases. Inclusive of the bounding cysteine and phenylalanine, the CDR3 is 15 residues long. The retained sequence is limited to the CDR3, 45 bases, with the frame set at the first base. CDR1 and CDR2 were assigned from the germline V gene as MDHEN and SYDVKM. The record originates from a study of blood T cell repertoires in COVID-19 (dated by TCRdb to 2019 to 2021). Context from the whole study: Samples from collaborators originated in the United States, Italy and Spain and spanned both the acute and convalescent phases of COVID-19. A de-identified subject ID, COVID-19 status, age in years and sex were almost always included in the sample metadata. Samples were obtained from the ongoing ImmuneRACE study (first 160 participants) and from over 1,000 subjects provided by 6 global collaborators. The prospective study material was composed of cDNA or gDNA derived from T cells, B-cell-depleted T cells, or PBMCs. A freely available public database, intended as a resource for researchers studying the immune response to SARS-CoV-2, is where the repertoires were released. HLA class I and class II types, where available, came from metadata supplied by the sample provider rather than from assay-based typing. The dataset comprised deeply sampled blood TCRbeta repertoires from subjects exposed to, actively infected with, or recovered from COVID-19. The investigation overall reported the following: The amount of clinical and demographic metadata varied by source and participant and was provided uncurated.

The collaborating institutions used their own protocols to collect whole blood in K2EDTA tubes. For TCRbeta analysis, collaborators shipped samples as frozen whole blood, isolated PBMCs, or DNA extracted from either of those sample types. The immunoSEQ Assay, a bias-controlled multiplex PCR, was used to amplify TCRbeta CDR3 regions from genomic DNA. The authors' analysis ran thus. The number of nucleated cells in each sample was estimated from the amplification of reference gene primers within the assay. Sequence reads were collapsed and filtered to measure the absolute abundance of every unique TCRbeta CDR3 rearrangement. For each sample, productive Simpson clonality was calculated by taking the square root of Simpson's diversity index across productive rearrangements. What TCRdb holds here is the immuneACCESS table cut down to in-frame rearrangements. Part of the clones is not present; checked against another copy, under half of the missing clones reflect an unresolved V gene, and the others are unexplained. V, J and clone size derive from that table, while D and trimming were established from the DNA sequence. The sample includes under 30,000 clones, with about 83% observed a single time. The ten largest account for about 24% of the sample.

This TCR derives from a human donor in a cohort sampled during active COVID-19. Rearrangement joined TRBV28 to TRBJ2-7, and 7 bases in between align with TRBD1. The sequencing input was peripheral blood. CDR3 region: CASSPQGSPIYEQYF. The bases read TGTGCCAGCAGTCCACAGGGGTCCCCAATCTACGAGCAGTACTTC.